Following are 5 T cell receptor beta chains from one sample sequenced in a study of graft-versus-host responses after intestinal transplantation. Their target antigens are unknown. Sequencing was performed with immunoSEQ multiplex PCR; in TCRdb, only in-frame clones are kept and a portion is missing. The sample holds 30,000 to 40,000 clones, approximately 95% seen once. Sample: unstimulated CD4+ T cells sorted from spleen or lymph node cells, taken before transplant. Receptors originate from a human donor who was the organ donor for an intestinal transplant.

The chain has TRBV5-4 and TRBJ1-3, with 10 bases fitting TRBD1. The germline V gene encodes CDR1 SGHNT and CDR2 YYREEE (reference sequence). J gave up 1 base and V 4 bases, and 5 bases lay outside the gene matches. The CDR3 loop spans 16 amino acids. CDR3 protein: CASSTGQGKSGNTIYF. CDR3 nucleotides: TGTGCCAGCAGCACGGGACAGGGGAAATCTGGAAACACCATATATTTT.

This clone showed up just a few times. The J gene is TRBJ1-1, the V gene TRBV5-4; TRBD1 matches at 10 bases. V trimming: 5 bases; J trimming: 0 bases; junction bases outside the gene matches: 1. CDR1 is SGHNT, CDR2 YYREEE, per germline (reference sequence). CDR3 length: 14 amino acids. The CDR3 region is CASRTGGMNTEAFF. DNA of the CDR3: TGTGCCAGCAGGACAGGGGGCATGAACACTGAAGCTTTCTTT.

This clone was recorded once. Other DNA sequences in the same sample also yield this CDR3. V is TRBV5-1 and J is TRBJ2-5, with D maybe TRBD2 (7 bases). CDR3 length: 15 amino acids. CDR1 and CDR2 from the germline V gene are SGHRS and YFSETQ. With 5 bases removed from V and 4 bases from J, the gap between germline ends came to 18 bases. Written as DNA, the CDR3 is TGCGCCAGCAGTCAGTCCAGGGGAGGGGGAGAGACCCAGTACTTC. It specifies CASSQSRGGGETQYF. The full variable domain, in which reference TRBV5-1 and TRBJ2-5 provide the parts outside the CDR3, is KAGVTQTPRYLIKTRGQQVTLSCSPISGHRSVSWYQQTPGQGLQFLFEYFSETQRNKGNFPGRFSGRQFSNSRSEMNVSTLELGDSALYLCASSQSRGGGETQYFGPGTRLLVL.

V gene TRBV4-1 combines with J gene TRBJ1-1; perhaps TRBD1 as D (5 bases). This CDR3 comprises 14 residues. The V end lost 1 base, the J end lost 5 bases, and 11 bases lay between the germline ends. CDR1 is MGHRA, CDR2 YSYEKL, per germline. This CDR3 is CASSQVAGRTEAFF. CDR3 DNA sequence: TGCGCCAGCAGCCAAGTGGCAGGGAGAACTGAAGCTTTCTTT.

This clone was seen only once. The chain links TRBV4-2 to TRBJ2-7; D perhaps matches TRBD2 (6 bases). V lost 1 base, J lost 0 bases, and 10 bases lay in between. CDR3 size: 15 residues. Looked up from germline, CDR1 is LGHNA and CDR2 is YNFKEQ. The CDR3 DNA is TGTGCCAGCAGCCAAGTCGCGGGACTCTCCTACGAGCAGTACTTC. It yields the protein CASSQVAGLSYEQYF.